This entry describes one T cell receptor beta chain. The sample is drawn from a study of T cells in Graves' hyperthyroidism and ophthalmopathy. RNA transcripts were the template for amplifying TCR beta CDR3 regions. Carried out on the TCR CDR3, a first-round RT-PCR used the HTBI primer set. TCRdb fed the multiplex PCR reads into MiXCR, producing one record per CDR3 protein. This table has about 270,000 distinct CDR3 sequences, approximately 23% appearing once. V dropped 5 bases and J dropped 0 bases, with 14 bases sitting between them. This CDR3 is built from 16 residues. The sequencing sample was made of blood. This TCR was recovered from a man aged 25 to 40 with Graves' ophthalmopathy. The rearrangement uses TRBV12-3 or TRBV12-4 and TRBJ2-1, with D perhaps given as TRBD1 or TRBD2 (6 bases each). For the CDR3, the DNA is TGTGCCAGCAGTCCCGGTAAGGGGGGCTCCTACAATGAGCAGTTCTTC. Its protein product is CASSPGKGGSYNEQFF.